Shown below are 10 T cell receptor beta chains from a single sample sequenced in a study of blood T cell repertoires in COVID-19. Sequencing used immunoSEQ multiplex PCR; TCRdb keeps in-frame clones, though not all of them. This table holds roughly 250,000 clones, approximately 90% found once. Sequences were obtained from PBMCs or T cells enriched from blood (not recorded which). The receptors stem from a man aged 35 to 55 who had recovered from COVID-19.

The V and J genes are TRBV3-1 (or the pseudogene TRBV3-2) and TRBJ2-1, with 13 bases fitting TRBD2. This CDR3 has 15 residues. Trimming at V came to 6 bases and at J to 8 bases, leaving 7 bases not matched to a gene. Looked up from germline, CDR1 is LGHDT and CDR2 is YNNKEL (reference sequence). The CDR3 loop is CASRHGTSGIHEQFF. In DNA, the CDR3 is TGTGCCAGCAGACACGGGACTAGCGGGATCCATGAGCAGTTCTTC.

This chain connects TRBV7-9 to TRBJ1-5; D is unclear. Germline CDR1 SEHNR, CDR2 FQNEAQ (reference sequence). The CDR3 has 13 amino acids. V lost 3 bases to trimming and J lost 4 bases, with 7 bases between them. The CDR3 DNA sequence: TGTGCCAGCAGCTTTGGAGAGAATCAGCCCCAGCATTTT. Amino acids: CASSFGENQPQHF.

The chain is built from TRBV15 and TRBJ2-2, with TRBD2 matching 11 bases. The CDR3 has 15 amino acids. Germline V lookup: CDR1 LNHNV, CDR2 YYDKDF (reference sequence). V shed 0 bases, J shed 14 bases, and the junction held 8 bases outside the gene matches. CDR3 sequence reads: CATSRDRASGRILFF. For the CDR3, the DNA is TGTGCCACCAGCAGAGATCGGGCTAGCGGGAGGATACTGTTTTTT.

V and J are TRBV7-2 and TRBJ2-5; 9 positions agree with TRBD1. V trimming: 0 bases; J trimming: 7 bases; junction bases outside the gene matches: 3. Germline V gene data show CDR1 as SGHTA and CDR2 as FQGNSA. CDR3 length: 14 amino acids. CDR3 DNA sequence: TGTGCCAGCAGCTTAGCGGGACAGGGTGCGACCCAGTACTTC. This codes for CASSLAGQGATQYF.

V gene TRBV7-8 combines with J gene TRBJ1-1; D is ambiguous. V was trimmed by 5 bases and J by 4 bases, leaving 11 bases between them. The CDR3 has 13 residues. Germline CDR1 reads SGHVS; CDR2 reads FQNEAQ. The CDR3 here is CASSRLSGTEAFF. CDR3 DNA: TGTGCCAGCAGCCGCCTATCGGGCACTGAAGCTTTCTTT.

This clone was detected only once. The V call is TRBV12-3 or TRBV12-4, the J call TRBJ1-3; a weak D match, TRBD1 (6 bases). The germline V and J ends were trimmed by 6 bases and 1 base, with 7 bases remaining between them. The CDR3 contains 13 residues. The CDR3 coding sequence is TGTGCCAGCAGAAGGGGGTCTGGAAACACCATATATTTT. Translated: CASRRGSGNTIYF.

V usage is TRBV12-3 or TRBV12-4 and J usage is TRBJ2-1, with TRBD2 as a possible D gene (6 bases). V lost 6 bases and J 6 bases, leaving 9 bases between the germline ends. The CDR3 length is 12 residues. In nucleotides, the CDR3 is TGTGCCAGCAGGGGACTTAGCAATGAGCAGTTCTTC. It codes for CASRGLSNEQFF.

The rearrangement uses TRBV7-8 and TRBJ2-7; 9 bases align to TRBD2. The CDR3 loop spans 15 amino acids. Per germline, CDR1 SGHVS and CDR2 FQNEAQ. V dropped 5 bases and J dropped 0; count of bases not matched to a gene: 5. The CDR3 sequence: CASSPAGGPSYEQYF. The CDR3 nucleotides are TGTGCCAGCAGCCCAGCGGGAGGCCCCTCCTACGAGCAGTACTTC. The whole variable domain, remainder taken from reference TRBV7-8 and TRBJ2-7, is GAGVSQSPRYKVAKRGQDVALRCDPISGHVSLFWYQQALGQGPEFLTYFQNEAQLDKSGLPSDRFFAERPEGSVSTLKIQRTQQEDSAVYLCASSPAGGPSYEQYFGPGTRLTVT.

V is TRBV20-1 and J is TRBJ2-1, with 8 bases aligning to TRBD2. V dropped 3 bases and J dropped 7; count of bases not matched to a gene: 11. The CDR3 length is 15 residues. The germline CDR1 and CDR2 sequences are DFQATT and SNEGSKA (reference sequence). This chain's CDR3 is CSASPPGLAGNEQFF. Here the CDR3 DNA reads TGCAGTGCTAGTCCCCCGGGTCTAGCGGGTAATGAGCAGTTCTTC.

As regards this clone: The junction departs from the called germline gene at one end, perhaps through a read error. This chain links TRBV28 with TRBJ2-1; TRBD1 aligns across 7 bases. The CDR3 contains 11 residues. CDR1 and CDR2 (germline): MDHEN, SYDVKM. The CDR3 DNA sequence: TGTGCCAGCATATCATTGGGACAGACCCTCTTC. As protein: CASISLGQTLF.